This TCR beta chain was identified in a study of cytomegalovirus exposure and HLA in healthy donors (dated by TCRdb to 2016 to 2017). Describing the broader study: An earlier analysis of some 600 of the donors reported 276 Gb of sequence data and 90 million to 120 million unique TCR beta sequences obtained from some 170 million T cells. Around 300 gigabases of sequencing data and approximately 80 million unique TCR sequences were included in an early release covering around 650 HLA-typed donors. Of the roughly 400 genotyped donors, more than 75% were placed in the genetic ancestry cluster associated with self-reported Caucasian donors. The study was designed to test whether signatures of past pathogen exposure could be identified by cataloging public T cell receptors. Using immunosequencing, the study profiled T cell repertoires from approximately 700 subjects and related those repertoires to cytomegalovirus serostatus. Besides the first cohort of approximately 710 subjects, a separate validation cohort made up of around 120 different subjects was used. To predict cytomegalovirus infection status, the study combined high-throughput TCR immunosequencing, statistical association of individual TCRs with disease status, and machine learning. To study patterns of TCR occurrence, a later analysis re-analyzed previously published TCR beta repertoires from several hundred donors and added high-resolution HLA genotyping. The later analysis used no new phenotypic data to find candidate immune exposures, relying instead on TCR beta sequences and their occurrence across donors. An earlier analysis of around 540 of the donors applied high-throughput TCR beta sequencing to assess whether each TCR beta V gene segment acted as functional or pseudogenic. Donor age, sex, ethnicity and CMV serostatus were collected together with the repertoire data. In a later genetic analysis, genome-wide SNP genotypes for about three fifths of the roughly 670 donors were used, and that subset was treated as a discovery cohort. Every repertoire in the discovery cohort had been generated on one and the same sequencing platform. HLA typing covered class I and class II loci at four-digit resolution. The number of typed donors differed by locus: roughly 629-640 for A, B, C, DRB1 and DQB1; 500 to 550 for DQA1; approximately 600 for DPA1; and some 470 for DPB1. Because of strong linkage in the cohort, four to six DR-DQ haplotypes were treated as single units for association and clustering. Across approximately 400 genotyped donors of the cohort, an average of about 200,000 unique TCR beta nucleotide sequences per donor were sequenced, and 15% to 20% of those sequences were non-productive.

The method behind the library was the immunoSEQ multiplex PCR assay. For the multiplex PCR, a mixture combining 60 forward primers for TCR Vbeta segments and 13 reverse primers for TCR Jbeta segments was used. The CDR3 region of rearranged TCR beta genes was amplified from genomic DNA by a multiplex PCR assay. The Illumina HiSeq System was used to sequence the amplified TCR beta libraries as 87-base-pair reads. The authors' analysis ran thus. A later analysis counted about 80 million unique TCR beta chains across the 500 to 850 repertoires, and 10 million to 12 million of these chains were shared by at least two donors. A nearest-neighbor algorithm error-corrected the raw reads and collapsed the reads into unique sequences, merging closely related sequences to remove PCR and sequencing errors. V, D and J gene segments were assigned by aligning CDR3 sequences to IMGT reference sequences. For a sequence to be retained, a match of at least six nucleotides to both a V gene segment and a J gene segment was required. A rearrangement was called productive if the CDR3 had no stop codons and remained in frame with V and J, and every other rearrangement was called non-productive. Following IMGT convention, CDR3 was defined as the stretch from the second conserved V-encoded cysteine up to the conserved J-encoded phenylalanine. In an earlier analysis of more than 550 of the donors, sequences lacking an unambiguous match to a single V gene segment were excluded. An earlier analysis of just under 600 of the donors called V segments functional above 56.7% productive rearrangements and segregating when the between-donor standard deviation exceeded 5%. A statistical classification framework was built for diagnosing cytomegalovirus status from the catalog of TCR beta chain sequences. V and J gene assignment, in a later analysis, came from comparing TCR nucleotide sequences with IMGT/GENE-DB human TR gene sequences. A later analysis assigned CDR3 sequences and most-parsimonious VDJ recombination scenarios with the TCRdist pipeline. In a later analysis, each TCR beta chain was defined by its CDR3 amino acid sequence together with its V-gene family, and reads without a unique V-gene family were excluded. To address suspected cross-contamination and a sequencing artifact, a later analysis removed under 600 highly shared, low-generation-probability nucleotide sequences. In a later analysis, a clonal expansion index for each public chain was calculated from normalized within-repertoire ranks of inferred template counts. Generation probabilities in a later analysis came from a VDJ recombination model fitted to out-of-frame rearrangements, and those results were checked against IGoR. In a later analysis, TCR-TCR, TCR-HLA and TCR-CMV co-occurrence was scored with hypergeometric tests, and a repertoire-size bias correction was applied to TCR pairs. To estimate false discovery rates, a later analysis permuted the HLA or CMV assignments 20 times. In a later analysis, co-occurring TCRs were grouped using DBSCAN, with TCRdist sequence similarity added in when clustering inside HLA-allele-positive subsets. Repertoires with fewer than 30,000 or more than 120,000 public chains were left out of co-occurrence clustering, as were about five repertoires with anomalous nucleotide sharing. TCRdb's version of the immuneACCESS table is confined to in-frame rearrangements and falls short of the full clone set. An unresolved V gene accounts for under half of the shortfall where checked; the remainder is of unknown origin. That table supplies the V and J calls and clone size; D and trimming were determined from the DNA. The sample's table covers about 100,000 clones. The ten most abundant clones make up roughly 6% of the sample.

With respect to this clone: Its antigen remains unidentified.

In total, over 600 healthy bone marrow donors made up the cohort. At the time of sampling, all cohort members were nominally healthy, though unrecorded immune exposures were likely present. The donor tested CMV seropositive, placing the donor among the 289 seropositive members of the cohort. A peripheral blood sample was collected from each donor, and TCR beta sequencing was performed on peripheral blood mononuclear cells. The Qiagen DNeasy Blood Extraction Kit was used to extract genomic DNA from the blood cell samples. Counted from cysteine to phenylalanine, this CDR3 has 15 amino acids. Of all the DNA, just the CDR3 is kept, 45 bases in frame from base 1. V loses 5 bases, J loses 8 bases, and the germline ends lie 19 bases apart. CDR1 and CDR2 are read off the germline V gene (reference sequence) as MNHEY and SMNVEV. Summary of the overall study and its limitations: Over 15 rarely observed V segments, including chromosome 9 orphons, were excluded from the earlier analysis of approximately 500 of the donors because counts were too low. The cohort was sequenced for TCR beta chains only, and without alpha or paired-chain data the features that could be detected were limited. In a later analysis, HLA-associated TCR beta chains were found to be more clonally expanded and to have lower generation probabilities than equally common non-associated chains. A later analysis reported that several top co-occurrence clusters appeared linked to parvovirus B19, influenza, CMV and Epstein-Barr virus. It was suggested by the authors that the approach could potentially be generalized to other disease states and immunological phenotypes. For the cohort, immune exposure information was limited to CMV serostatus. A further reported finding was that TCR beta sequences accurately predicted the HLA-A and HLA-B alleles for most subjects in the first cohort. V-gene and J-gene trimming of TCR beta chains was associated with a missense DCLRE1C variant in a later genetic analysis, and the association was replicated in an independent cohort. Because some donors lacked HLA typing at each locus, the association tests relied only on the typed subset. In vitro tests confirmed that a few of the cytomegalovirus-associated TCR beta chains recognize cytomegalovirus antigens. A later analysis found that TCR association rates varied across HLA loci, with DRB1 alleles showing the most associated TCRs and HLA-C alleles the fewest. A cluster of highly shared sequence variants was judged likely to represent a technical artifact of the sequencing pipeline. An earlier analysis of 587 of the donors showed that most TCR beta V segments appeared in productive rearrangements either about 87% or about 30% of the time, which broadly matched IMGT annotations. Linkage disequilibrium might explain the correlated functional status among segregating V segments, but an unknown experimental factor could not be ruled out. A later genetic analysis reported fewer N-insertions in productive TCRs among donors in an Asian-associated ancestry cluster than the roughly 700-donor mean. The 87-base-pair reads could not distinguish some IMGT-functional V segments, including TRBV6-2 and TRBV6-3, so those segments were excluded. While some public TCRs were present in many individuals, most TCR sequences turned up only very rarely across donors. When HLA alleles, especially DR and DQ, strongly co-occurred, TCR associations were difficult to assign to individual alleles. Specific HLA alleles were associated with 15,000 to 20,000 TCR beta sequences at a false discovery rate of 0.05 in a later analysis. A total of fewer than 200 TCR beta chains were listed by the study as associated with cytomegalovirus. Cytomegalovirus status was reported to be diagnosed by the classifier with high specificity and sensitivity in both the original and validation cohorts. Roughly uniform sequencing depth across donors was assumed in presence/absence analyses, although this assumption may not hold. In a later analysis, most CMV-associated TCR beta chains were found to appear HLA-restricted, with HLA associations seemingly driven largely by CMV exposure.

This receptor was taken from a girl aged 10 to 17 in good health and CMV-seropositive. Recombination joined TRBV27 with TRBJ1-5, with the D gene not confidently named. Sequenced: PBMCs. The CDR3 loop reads CASSPLGLAREPQHF. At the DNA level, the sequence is TGTGCCAGCAGTCCCCTTGGACTTGCACGGGAGCCCCAGCATTTT.